One sample yielded the 10 T cell receptor beta chains listed below, sequenced in a study of immune heterogeneity within non-small cell lung tumors. Genomic DNA from bulk tumor acted as the template, and roughly 0.55 ug was loaded per sample. Several widely spaced biopsies per primary tumor were taken during surgery. Curative surgery was undertaken by patients, who had untreated, newly diagnosed non-small cell lung cancer. Multiplex PCR employing 32 V and 13 J primers generated amplicons of the TCR beta CDR3. TCRdb itself ran the multiplex PCR reads through MiXCR, one entry per CDR3 protein. The sample holds roughly 14,000 distinct CDR3 sequences, 28% seen once. Sequenced input: lung tumor tissue. These receptors all come from a man in his forties with non-small cell lung cancer.

For this clonotype: This sequence may be a read error, since a much larger clone differs from it by one base. The chain links TRBV6-4 to TRBJ2-1, with D possibly being TRBD2 (5 bases). Germline CDR1 MRHNA, CDR2 SNTAGT. The CDR3 is 17 amino acids. CDR3 DNA sequence: TGTGACAGCAGTTACCGGGCCGGAGGCGCCTCCTACAATGAGCAGTTCTTC. Protein: CDSSYRAGGASYNEQFF.

By sample share, this clonotype is medium-sized. The V gene is TRBV27, the J gene TRBJ1-2; D is ambiguous. The CDR3 has 11 amino acids. Germline lookup yields CDR1 MNHEY and CDR2 SMNVEV (reference sequence). Trimming pared 6 bases from V and 6 bases from J, leaving 8 bases between. CDR3 in DNA: TGTGCCAGCAGATCCGTAGATGGCTACACCTTC. It specifies CASRSVDGYTF.

This clonotype was recorded many times. The chain is built from TRBV9 and TRBJ2-7; tentative D call: TRBD2 (5 bases). Germline CDR1 SGDLS, CDR2 YYNGEE. Trimming left V 4 bases short and J 7 bases short, with 21 bases between. The CDR3 is made up of 15 amino acids. Written as DNA, the CDR3 is TGTGCCAGCAGCCCGGTACTAGGCCCCCGTGAAGAGCAGTACTTC. Amino acid sequence: CASSPVLGPREEQYF.

The chain combines TRBV27 with TRBJ2-6, with TRBD2 matching 10 bases. Per the germline V gene, CDR1 is MNHEY and CDR2 is SMNVEV (reference sequence). The V segment lost 6 bases and the J segment 2 bases; nucleotides outside the gene matches: 22. The CDR3 consists of 22 residues. The CDR3 nucleotides are TGTGCCAGCAGCCCTTTGGGCATGGGGCCACTAGCGGGGCCTCCTGGGGCCAACGTCCTGACTTTC. Translation: CASSPLGMGPLAGPPGANVLTF.

The CDR3 DNA follows: TGTGCCAGCAGTTCCTGGGGAGAGACCCAGTACTTC. As protein: CASSSWGETQYF. The rearrangement uses TRBV12-3 or TRBV12-4 and TRBJ2-5, with D unresolved. This CDR3 is built from 12 residues. With 4 bases removed from V and 4 bases from J, the gap between germline ends came to 7 bases.

By sample fraction, this clonotype is medium-sized (0.01 to 0.1%). The chain employs TRBV7-3 and TRBJ2-3; TRBD2 matches at 9 bases. The junction had 5 bases not matched to a gene; V was cut back by 2 bases and J by 2 bases. The CDR3 is made up of 16 amino acids. The V gene's germline CDR1 is SGHTA and CDR2 FQGTGA. For the CDR3, the DNA is TGTGCCAGCAGCTTAGAGGCGGGAGGGGCCACAGATACGCAGTATTTT. It specifies CASSLEAGGATDTQYF. Looking up the rest from reference TRBV7-3 and TRBJ2-3 gives the full variable domain: GAGVSQTPSNKVTEKGKYVELRCDPISGHTALYWYRQSLGQGPEFLIYFQGTGAADDSGLPNDRFFAVRPEGSVSTLKIQRTERGDSAVYLCASSLEAGGATDTQYFGPGTRLTVL.

This clonotype is classed as medium-sized. This chain connects TRBV28 to TRBJ1-2, with D perhaps matching TRBD1 (5 bases). The V gene lost 4 bases and the J gene lost 2 bases, with 20 bases spanning the gap. The germline V gene encodes CDR1 MDHEN and CDR2 SYDVKM. CDR3 length equals 17 residues. This chain's CDR3 is CASSSGTGTRGNYGYTF. As DNA, the CDR3 is TGTGCCAGCAGTTCGGGGACCGGGACCCGAGGGAACTATGGCTACACCTTC.

The chain combines TRBV19 with TRBJ2-2, with TRBD2 identical over 8 bases. This CDR3 has 16 amino acids. The J segment lost 6 bases and the V segment lost 5 bases, leaving 11 bases of the junction unmatched. Germline V gene lookup returns CDR1 LNHDA and CDR2 SQIVND (reference sequence). In nucleotides, the CDR3 is TGTGCCAGTAGTCTGACGGGGACTAGGGTTGCCGGGGAGCTGTTTTTT. Amino acid sequence: CASSLTGTRVAGELFF.

This clonotype is medium-sized (0.01 to 0.1%) by share. V is TRBV11-1 and J is TRBJ2-7; 7 bases align to TRBD2. The CDR3 contains 15 residues. Germline CDR1 is SGHAT and CDR2 is FQDESV (reference sequence). Trimming cost V 6 bases and J 2 bases; bases outside gene matches: 10. CDR3 loop: CASRIAPGGAYEQYF. In DNA form, the CDR3 reads TGTGCCAGCAGAATAGCCCCGGGAGGCGCCTACGAGCAGTACTTC.

In this sample, this clonotype turned up a few times. This chain links TRBV7-9 with TRBJ2-1; 10 bases agree with TRBD2. V lost 2 bases and J lost 3; bases outside the gene matches: 7. Germline V gene data show CDR1 as SEHNR and CDR2 as FQNEAQ (reference sequence). This CDR3 spans 17 amino acids. CDR3 residues: CASSLLIAGGHYNEQFF. CDR3 nucleotides: TGTGCCAGCAGCTTACTTATAGCGGGAGGACACTACAATGAGCAGTTCTTC.